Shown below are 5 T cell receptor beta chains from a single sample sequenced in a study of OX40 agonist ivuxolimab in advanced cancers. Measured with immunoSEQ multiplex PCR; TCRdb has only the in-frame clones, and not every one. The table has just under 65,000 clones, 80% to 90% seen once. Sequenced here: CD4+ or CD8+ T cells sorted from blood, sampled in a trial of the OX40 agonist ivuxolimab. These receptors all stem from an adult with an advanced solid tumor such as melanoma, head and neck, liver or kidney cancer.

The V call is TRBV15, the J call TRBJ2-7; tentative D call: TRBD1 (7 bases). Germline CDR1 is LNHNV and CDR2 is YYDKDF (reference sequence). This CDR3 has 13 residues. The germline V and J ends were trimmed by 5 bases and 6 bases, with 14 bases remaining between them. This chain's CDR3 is CATSGGNRGEQYF. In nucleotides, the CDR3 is TGTGCCACCAGCGGGGGGAACAGGGGCGAGCAGTACTTC.

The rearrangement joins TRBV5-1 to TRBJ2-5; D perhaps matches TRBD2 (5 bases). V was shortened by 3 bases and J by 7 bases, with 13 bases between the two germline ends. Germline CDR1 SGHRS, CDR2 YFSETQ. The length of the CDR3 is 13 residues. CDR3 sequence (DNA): TGCGCCAGCAGCTCGGACCCCGAGGGGACCCAGTACTTC. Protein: CASSSDPEGTQYF.

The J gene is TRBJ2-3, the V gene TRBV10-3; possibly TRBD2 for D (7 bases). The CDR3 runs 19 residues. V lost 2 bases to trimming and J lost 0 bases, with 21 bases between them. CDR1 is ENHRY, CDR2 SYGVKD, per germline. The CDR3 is CAISEGGGLPRASTDTQYF. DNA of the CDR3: TGTGCCATCAGTGAGGGCGGGGGCCTTCCCCGCGCTAGCACAGATACGCAGTATTTT.

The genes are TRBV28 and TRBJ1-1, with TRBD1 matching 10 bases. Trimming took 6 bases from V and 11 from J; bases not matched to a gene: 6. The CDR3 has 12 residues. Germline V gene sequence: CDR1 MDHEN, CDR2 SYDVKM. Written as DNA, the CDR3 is TGTGCCAGCAGCAGACAGGGGGCAAGCGCTTTCTTT. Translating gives CASSRQGASAFF.

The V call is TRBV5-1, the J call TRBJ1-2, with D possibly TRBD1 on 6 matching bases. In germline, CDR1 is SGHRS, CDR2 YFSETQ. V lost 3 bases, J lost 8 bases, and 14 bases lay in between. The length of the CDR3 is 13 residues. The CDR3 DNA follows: TGCGCCAGCAGCTCCTGGGGGGCAAGAGGCTACACCTTC. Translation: CASSSWGARGYTF.